The rows below give T cell receptor beta chains drawn from one sample of a study of memory CD4+ T cells and cytomegalovirus serostatus. TCRdb's copy holds only in-frame clones and misses some; the assay was immunoSEQ multiplex PCR. The sample lists over 50,000 clones, roughly four fifths occurring once. Sequences were obtained from memory CD4+ T cells from blood. The receptor set was obtained from an adult in good health and CMV-seronegative. CDR3s leave out the opening cysteine and the closing phenylalanine or tryptophan.

v_call,cdr3_aa
TRBV11-3,ASSLREGNEQF
TRBV5-1,ASSLLQGAEEQY
TRBV4-1,ASSQVPWVAGATSGANVLT
TRBV4-1,ASSPRTELNQPQH
TRBV6-1,ASSERITGNTIY
TRBV19,ASSIGVGTLGTEAF
TRBV5-1,ASSPAGASNQPQH
TRBV6-1,ASSTDRGRSGELF
TRBV6-1,ASSRGNTEAF
TRBV5-1,ASSWGQGDGSEQF
TRBV10-3,AISGPGQPQH
TRBV18,ASSPLTSGSLYNEQF
TRBV27,ASSPGVGGGGGSNQPQH
TRBV6-5,ASTERGGHTDTQY
TRBV25-1,ASSEYIGYEQY